Shown below are 5 T cell receptor beta chains from a single sample sequenced in a study of T-cell memory formation after mild COVID-19. TCRdb reprocessed the 5' RACE reads via MiXCR and lists one record per CDR3 protein. The data show 350,000 to 500,000 distinct CDR3 sequences, more than 20% seen once. Sequences were obtained from PBMCs or a T cell subset sorted from them (not recorded which). The receptors stem from an adult woman who had mild COVID-19 (a few samples of this study predate the infection). Cell type and time point are not known.

This clonotype was found many times. The V and J genes are TRBV6-6 and TRBJ1-2, with unresolved D. CDR3 length: 12 amino acids. V was trimmed by 6 bases and J by 2 bases, leaving 7 bases between them. Looked up from germline, CDR1 is MNHNY and CDR2 is SVGAGI (reference sequence). CDR3 nucleotides: TGTGCCAGCAGCGGACGGAACTATGGCTACACCTTC. Translated, it gives CASSGRNYGYTF.

The V call is TRBV5-1, the J call TRBJ2-2, with D perhaps matching TRBD2 (6 bases). CDR3 length equals 15 residues. The ends were cut back, 1 base at V and 7 bases at J, with 14 bases in the middle. CDR1 and CDR2 from the germline V gene are SGHRS and YFSETQ. The DNA of the CDR3 is TGCGCCAGCAGCTTGAGGCCGGGAGTGGTCGGGGAGCTGTTTTTT. This translates into CASSLRPGVVGELFF.

This clonotype was picked up a small number of times. The chain couples TRBV7-9 to TRBJ2-5, with a tentative D call TRBD2 (6 bases). Trimming cost V 2 bases and J 2 bases, with 18 bases left between them. Germline CDR1 reads SEHNR; CDR2 reads FQNEAQ (reference sequence). CDR3 size: 17 residues. CDR3 amino acids: CASSLSFAGTAQETQYF. The CDR3 coding sequence is TGTGCCAGCAGCTTATCTTTCGCCGGGACTGCACAAGAGACCCAGTACTTC.

This clonotype came up a few times. The chain is built from TRBV29-1 and TRBJ2-1; D uncertain. The CDR3 is 14 residues long. Looked up from germline, CDR1 is SQVTM and CDR2 is ANQGSEA. V lost 2 bases to trimming and J lost 3 bases, with 11 bases between them. The DNA of the CDR3 is TGCAGCGTTGAATCTGGAGCAGGCTACAATGAGCAGTTCTTC. Residues: CSVESGAGYNEQFF.

This clonotype came up a few times. CDR3 amino acids: CATSLPGSSADTQYF. CDR3 nucleotides: TGTGCCACCAGTTTGCCCGGGTCCTCAGCGGATACGCAGTATTTT. This rearrangement joins TRBV24-1 to TRBJ2-3; D uncertain. The CDR3 is 15 residues long. The germline gives CDR1 KGHDR, CDR2 SFDVKD. The ends were cut back, 6 bases at V and 6 bases at J, with 18 bases in the middle.